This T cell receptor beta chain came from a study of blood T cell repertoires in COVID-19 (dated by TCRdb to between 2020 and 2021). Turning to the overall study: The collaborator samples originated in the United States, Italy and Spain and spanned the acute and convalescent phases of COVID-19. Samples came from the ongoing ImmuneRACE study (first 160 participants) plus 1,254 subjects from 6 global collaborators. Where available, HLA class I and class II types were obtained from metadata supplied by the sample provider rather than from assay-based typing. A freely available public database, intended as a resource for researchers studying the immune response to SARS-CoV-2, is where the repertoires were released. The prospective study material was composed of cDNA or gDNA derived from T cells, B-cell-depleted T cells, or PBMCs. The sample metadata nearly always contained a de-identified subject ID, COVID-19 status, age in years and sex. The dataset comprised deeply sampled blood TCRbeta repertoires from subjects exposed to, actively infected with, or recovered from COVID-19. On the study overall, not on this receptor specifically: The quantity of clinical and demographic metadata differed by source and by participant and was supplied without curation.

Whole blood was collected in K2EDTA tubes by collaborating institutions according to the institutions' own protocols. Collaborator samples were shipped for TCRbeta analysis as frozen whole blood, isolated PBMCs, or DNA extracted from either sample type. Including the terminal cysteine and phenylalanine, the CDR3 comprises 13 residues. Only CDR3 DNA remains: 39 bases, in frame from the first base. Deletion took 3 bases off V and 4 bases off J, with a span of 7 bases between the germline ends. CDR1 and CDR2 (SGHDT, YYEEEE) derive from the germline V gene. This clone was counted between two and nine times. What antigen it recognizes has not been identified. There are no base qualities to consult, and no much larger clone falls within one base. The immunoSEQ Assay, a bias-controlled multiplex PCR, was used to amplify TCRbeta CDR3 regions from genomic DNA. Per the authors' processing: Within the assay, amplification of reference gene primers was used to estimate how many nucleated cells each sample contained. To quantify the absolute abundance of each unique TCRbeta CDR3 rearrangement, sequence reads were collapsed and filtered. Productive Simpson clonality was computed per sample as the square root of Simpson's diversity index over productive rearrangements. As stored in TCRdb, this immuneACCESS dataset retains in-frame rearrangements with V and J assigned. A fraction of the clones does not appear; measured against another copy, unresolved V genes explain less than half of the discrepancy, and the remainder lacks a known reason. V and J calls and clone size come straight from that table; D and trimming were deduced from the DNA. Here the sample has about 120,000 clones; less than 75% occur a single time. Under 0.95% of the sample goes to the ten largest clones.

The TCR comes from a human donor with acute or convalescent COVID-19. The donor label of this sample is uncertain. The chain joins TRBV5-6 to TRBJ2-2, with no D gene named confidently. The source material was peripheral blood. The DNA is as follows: TGTGCCAGCAGCTCTAGTCCCACCGGGGAGCTGTTTTTT. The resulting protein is CASSSSPTGELFF.